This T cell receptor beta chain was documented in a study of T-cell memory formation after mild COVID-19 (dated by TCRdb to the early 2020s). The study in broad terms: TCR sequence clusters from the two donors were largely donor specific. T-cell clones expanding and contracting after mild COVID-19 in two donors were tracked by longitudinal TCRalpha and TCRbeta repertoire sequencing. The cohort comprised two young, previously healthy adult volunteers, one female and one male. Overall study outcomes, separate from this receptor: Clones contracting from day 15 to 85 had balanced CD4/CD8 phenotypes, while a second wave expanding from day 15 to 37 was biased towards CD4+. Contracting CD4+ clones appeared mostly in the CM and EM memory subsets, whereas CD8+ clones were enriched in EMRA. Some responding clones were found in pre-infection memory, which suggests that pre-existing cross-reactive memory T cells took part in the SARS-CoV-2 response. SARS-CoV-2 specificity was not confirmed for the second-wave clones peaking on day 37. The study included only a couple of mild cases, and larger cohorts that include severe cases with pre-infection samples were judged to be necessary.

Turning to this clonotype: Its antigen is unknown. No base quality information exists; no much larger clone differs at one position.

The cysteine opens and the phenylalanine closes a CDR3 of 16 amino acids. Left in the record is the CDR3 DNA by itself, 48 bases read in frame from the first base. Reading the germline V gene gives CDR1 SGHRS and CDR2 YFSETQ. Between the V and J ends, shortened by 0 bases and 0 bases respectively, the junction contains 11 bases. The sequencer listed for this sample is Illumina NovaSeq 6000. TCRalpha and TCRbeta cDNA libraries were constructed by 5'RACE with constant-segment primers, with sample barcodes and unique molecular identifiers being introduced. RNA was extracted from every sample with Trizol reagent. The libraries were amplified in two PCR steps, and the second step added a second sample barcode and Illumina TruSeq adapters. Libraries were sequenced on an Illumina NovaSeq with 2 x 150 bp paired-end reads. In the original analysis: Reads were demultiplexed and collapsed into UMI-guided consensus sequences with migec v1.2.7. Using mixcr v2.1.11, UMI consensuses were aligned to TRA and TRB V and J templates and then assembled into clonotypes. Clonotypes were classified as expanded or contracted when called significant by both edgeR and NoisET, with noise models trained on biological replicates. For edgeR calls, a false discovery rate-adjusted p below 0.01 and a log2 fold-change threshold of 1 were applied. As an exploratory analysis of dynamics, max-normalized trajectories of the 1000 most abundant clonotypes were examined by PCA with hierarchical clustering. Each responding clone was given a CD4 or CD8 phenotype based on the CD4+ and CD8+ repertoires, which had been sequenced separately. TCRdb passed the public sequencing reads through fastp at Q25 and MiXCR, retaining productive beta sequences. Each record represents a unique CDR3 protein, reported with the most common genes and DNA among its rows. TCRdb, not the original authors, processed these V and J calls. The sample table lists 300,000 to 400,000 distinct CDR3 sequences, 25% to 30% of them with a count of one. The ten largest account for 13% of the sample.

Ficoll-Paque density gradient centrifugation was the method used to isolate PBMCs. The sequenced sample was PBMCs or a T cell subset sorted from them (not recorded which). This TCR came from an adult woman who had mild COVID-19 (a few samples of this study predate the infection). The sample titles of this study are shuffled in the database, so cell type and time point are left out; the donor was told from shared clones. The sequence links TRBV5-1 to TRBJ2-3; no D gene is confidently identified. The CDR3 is CASSLGFGGSTDTQYF. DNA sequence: TGCGCCAGCAGCTTGGGTTTCGGCGGTAGCACAGATACGCAGTATTTT.